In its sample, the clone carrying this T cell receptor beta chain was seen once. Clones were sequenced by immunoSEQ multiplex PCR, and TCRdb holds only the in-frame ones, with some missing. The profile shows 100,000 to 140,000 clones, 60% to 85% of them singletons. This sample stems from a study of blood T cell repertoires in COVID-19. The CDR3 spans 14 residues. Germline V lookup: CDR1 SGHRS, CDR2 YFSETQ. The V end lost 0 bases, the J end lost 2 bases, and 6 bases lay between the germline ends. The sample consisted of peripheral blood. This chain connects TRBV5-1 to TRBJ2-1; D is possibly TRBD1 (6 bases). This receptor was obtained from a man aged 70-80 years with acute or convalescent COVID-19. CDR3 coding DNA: TGCGCCAGCAGCTTGGACAGGGCCTACAATGAGCAGTTCTTC. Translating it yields CASSLDRAYNEQFF.